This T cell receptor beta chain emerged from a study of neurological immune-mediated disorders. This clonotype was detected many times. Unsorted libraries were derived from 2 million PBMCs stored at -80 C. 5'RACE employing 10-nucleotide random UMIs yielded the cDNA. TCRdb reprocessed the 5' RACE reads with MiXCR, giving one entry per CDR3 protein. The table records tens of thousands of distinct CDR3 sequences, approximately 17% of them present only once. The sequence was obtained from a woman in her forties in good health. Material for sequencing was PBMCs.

CDR3 in DNA: TGTGCCAGCACCCGTGGGCCTAGCTCCTACAATGAGCAGTTCTTC. Its protein is CASTRGPSSYNEQFF. The chain joins TRBV5-4 to TRBJ2-1; D call uncertain. The CDR3 runs to 15 residues. Per germline, CDR1 SGHNT and CDR2 YYREEE (reference sequence). Trimming removed 6 bases at V and 0 bases at J, with 13 bases between.